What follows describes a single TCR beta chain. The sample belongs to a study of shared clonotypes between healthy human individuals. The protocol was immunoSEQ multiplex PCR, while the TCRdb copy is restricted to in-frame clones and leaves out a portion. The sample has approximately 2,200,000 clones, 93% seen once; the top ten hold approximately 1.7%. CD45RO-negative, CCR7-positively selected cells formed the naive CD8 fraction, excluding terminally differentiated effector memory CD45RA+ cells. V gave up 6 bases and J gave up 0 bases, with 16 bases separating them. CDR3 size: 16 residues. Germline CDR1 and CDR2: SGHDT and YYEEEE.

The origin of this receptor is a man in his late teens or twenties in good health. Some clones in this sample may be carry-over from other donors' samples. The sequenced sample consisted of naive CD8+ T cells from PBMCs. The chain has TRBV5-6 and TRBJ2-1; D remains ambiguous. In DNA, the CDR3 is TGTGCCAGCATAGTCGGACCGTTCAGCTCCTACAATGAGCAGTTCTTC. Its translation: CASIVGPFSSYNEQFF.